Below, 10 T cell receptor beta chains from the same sample are listed, as sequenced in a study of identical twins listed by TCRdb under 2016. The receptor library was made with 5' RACE. Instrument on record: Illumina HiSeq 2000. TCRdb ran its own pipeline on the public reads, namely fastp trimming at Q25 and MiXCR clone calling, and kept in-frame beta chains. Identical CDR3 proteins give one entry, which carries the most common genes and DNA. The table for this sample lists around 250,000 distinct CDR3 sequences; about 7% of them were counted only once. Under 4% of the sample lies in the top ten. The sample also formed part of further work on yellow fever vaccine responses in identical twins.

Specimen: memory (CD45RO+) T cells sorted from blood. The cell subset or site label corresponds to: CD45RO+ enriched T cells. The source is a woman between 18 and 29 years old in good health.

The CDR3 here is CASSLKSESSYEQYF. The CDR3 DNA follows: TGTGCCAGCAGCTTAAAGAGCGAGAGCTCCTACGAGCAGTACTTC. The chain combines TRBV11-2 with TRBJ2-7; unclear D gene. This CDR3 spans 15 amino acids. The germline gives CDR1 SGHAT, CDR2 FQNNGV. V was cut by 2 bases and J by 0 bases, with 11 bases left in between.

This chain uses TRBV10-1 with TRBJ2-2, with D perhaps TRBD2 (5 bases). Germline V gives CDR1 WNHNN, CDR2 SYGVQD (reference sequence). Between the trimmed V and J ends, which lost 4 bases and 0 bases, there was a span of 6 bases. The CDR3 spans 14 residues. The DNA for the CDR3 is TGCGCCAGCAGTGCACTAGCGAACACCGGGGAGCTGTTTTTT. Translation gives CASSALANTGELFF.

The V and J genes are TRBV7-2 and TRBJ2-2; D assignment may be TRBD1 or TRBD2 (6 bases each). CDR1 is SGHTA, CDR2 FQGNSA, per germline. The CDR3 loop spans 14 amino acids. V was shortened by 3 bases and J by 6 bases, with 11 bases between the two germline ends. The CDR3 sequence is CASSLRGASGELFF. CDR3 DNA sequence: TGTGCCAGCAGCTTGAGGGGGGCTTCCGGGGAGCTGTTTTTT.

In this sample, this clonotype turned up many times. CDR3: CASGSPREGGTDTQYF. CDR3 coding DNA: TGTGCTAGTGGCTCCCCCAGGGAGGGAGGCACAGATACGCAGTATTTT. V gene TRBV12-5 combines with J gene TRBJ2-3; 7 bases fit TRBD2. Trimming removed 6 bases from V and 1 base from J; junction bases left unmatched: 10. The CDR3 is made up of 16 amino acids. Germline V CDR1 and CDR2: LGHNT, FRNRAP.

This clonotype occurred many times. The chain has TRBV12-3 or TRBV12-4 and TRBJ2-7; D is possibly TRBD2 (6 bases). Trimming removed 0 bases from V and 0 bases from J, with 6 bases in between. The CDR3 extends over 14 amino acids. CDR3 residues: CASSLAGGSYEQYV. CDR3 coding DNA: TGTGCCAGCAGTTTAGCGGGAGGCTCCTACGAGCAGTACGTC.

The table lists this clonotype with a few counts. The chain joins TRBV19 to TRBJ2-7; possibly TRBD2 for D (6 bases). Trimming removed 4 bases from V and 2 bases from J, with 15 bases in between. This CDR3 region has 15 residues. Germline CDR1 LNHDA, CDR2 SQIVND (reference sequence). As DNA, the CDR3 is TGTGCCAGTAGTAGAACTCGGGAGAGAGCCTACGAGCAGTACTTC. It translates to CASSRTRERAYEQYF.

This clonotype was observed many times. The rearrangement joins TRBV20-1 to TRBJ1-4; 10 bases are shared with TRBD1. The V gene end was trimmed by 1 base and the J gene end by 4 bases; junction bases not matched to a gene: 6. The CDR3 is 16 residues long. The germline V gene encodes CDR1 DFQATT and CDR2 SNEGSKA (reference sequence). The CDR3 loop reads CSARGDRGLGNEKLFF. The CDR3 DNA is TGCAGTGCTAGAGGTGACAGGGGGCTCGGTAATGAAAAACTGTTTTTT.

This clonotype has ten or more counts. V is TRBV6-1 and J is TRBJ2-6; D is perhaps TRBD1 (5 bases). V was trimmed by 6 bases and J by 0 bases, leaving 9 bases between them. In germline, CDR1 is MNHNS, CDR2 SASEGT. The CDR3 sequence is 15 residues long. CDR3 nucleotides: TGTGCCAGCAGCCGAGACAGCTCTGGGGCCAACGTCCTGACTTTC. Its protein product is CASSRDSSGANVLTF.

The J gene is TRBJ2-2, the V gene TRBV20-1; D is perhaps TRBD1 (6 bases). Trimming took 6 bases from V and 2 from J, leaving 13 bases between them. Per the germline V gene, CDR1 is DFQATT and CDR2 is SNEGSKA (reference sequence). The CDR3 loop spans 14 amino acids. As DNA, the CDR3 is TGCAGTGCAAAAACCAGGGGTAACACCGGGGAGCTGTTTTTT. Its translation is CSAKTRGNTGELFF.

This clonotype was recorded once. This chain links TRBV20-1 with TRBJ2-1; 12 nucleotides line up with TRBD2. V lost 0 bases to trimming and J lost 13 bases; unmatched junction nucleotides: 7. Germline V gene sequence: CDR1 DFQATT, CDR2 SNEGSKA (reference sequence). The CDR3 has 14 residues. CDR3 in amino acids: CSARDGLAGGHQFF. As DNA, the CDR3 is TGCAGTGCTAGAGATGGGCTAGCGGGGGGGCACCAGTTCTTC.